These 20 T cell receptor beta chains came from one sample sequenced in a study of human T cells and chemical hapten exposure. Described time point: patch test 2, 6 weeks after DPC sensitization. Described treatment: therapeutic diphenylcyclopropenone sensitization with weekly scalp DPC. TCRdb passed the RACE reads through MiXCR, listing each CDR3 protein once. The sample yields around 130,000 distinct CDR3 sequences, approximately 12% seen once. Sequenced here: whole blood, sampled in connection with sensitization to the hapten diphenylcyclopropenone (DPC). The receptors were sampled from a woman in her forties or fifties with alopecia areata. Some clones in this sample may be carry-over from other donors' samples.

V and J are TRBV18 and TRBJ2-6; D may be TRBD2 (5 bases). Germline CDR1 and CDR2: KGHSH and LQKENI. Trimming removed 3 bases at V and 2 bases at J, with 11 bases between. This CDR3 is 16 amino acids long. This chain's CDR3 is CASSPPGKAGANVLTF. CDR3 sequence (DNA): TGTGCCAGCTCACCCCCCGGGAAAGCTGGGGCCAACGTCCTGACTTTC.

This clonotype has a handful of counts. V gene TRBV18 combines with J gene TRBJ2-3; the D is unclear. Germline CDR1 and CDR2: KGHSH and LQKENI. The CDR3 loop spans 15 amino acids. V lost 1 base to trimming and J lost 0 bases, with 8 bases between them. The CDR3 spells CASSPLPTSTDTQYF. The CDR3 nucleotides are TGTGCCAGCTCACCACTCCCTACTAGCACAGATACGCAGTATTTT.

This clonotype was recorded at least ten times. CDR3 sequence (DNA): TGCAGTGCTAGAGCGGTTGGGATTAGATCGGCTTTCTTT. Translation gives CSARAVGIRSAFF. The V and J genes are TRBV20-1 and TRBJ1-1; D gene uncertain. The germline gives CDR1 DFQATT, CDR2 SNEGSKA (reference sequence). V lost 1 base to trimming and J lost 11 bases, with 17 bases between them. The CDR3 runs to 13 residues.

The chain uses TRBV20-1 and TRBJ2-1; a weak D match, TRBD2 (6 bases). CDR3 size: 16 residues. In germline, CDR1 is DFQATT, CDR2 SNEGSKA (reference sequence). Deletions cut 3 bases from V and 10 bases from J, with 25 bases between. CDR3 sequence reads: CSASNWFPPGDGEQFF. The DNA for the CDR3 is TGCAGTGCTAGTAATTGGTTTCCCCCGGGGGATGGGGAGCAGTTCTTC.

This clonotype came up many times. The genes are TRBV18 and TRBJ2-1; D is undetermined. The CDR3 loop spans 13 amino acids. CDR1 and CDR2 from the germline V gene are KGHSH and LQKENI. Trimming shortened V by 2 bases and J by 12 bases, and 14 bases separated the two germline ends. CDR3 loop: CASSPRSTTGQFF. CDR3 DNA sequence: TGTGCCAGCTCACCAAGGTCAACTACGGGGCAGTTCTTC. Filled out from reference TRBV18 and TRBJ2-1, the complete variable domain reads NAGVMQNPRHLVRRRGQEARLRCSPMKGHSHVYWYRQLPEEGLKFMVYLQKENIIDESGMPKERFSAEFPKEGPSILRIQQVVRGDSAAYFCASSPRSTTGQFFGPGTRLTVL.

This clonotype was detected only a few times. The gene calls are TRBV29-1 and TRBJ1-2; no clear D. Germline CDR1 and CDR2: SQVTM and ANQGSEA. V lost 5 bases to trimming and J lost 4 bases, with 11 bases between them. This CDR3 region has 12 residues. The CDR3 reads CSVYPGVYGYTF. The CDR3 DNA is TGCAGCGTTTATCCGGGTGTCTATGGCTACACCTTC.

This clonotype was counted many times. The chain carries TRBV19 and TRBJ2-2; TRBD2 agrees at 9 bases. CDR3 length: 17 amino acids. Germline CDR1 and CDR2: LNHDA and SQIVND (reference sequence). Trimming took 6 bases from V and 3 from J; bases not matched to a gene: 11. CDR3 residues: CASRWPSGKVDTGELFF. Written as DNA, the CDR3 is TGTGCCAGTAGATGGCCTAGCGGGAAAGTTGACACCGGGGAGCTGTTTTTT.

This clonotype was seen many times. This rearrangement joins TRBV12-3 or TRBV12-4 to TRBJ1-5; D unresolved. V lost 10 bases to trimming and J lost 4 bases, with 14 bases between them. This CDR3 contains 13 residues. CDR3 sequence (DNA): TGTGCCACTGCACGGGCCCTAAATCAGCCCCAGCATTTT. Amino acid sequence: CATARALNQPQHF.

This clonotype was seen many times. The V and J genes are TRBV27 and TRBJ1-2, with TRBD1 matching 8 bases. Germline V lookup: CDR1 MNHEY, CDR2 SMNVEV (reference sequence). The CDR3 totals 16 residues. The junction had 14 bases not matched to a gene; V was cut back by 5 bases and J by 6 bases. CDR3 sequence (DNA): TGTGCCAGCAGTCCCTCAGGGGGCGCGGATACGGATGGCTACACCTTC. Protein product: CASSPSGGADTDGYTF.

This clonotype was seen repeatedly, ten times or more. The rearrangement links TRBV6-4 to TRBJ1-1; TRBD1 matches at 9 bases. Unmatched junction bases numbered 3, after V lost 6 bases and J lost 4 bases. Per the germline V gene, CDR1 is MRHNA and CDR2 is SNTAGT. CDR3 length equals 13 residues. CDR3 sequence (DNA): TGTGCCAGCAGAGACAGGGGGGGCACTGAAGCTTTCTTT. Its translation is CASRDRGGTEAFF.

The V gene is TRBV7-6, the J gene TRBJ2-1; 10 bases line up with TRBD2. This CDR3 region has 16 residues. CDR1 is SGHVS and CDR2 is FNYEAQ in the germline V gene. V lost 2 bases, J lost 6 bases, and 7 bases stayed unmatched. The CDR3 DNA reads TGTGCCAGCAGCTTATCCGTAGCGGGAGGCGGCAATGAGCAGTTCTTC. Translating it yields CASSLSVAGGGNEQFF.

This clonotype has more than one count but fewer than ten. The V call is TRBV19, the J call TRBJ1-1, with a weak D call TRBD1 (6 bases). V dropped 3 bases and J dropped 1 base, with 12 bases sitting between them. Germline CDR1 reads LNHDA; CDR2 reads SQIVND (reference sequence). The length of the CDR3 is 15 residues. CDR3 bases: TGTGCCAGTAGTATGGTCAGGGGAGGGAACACTGAAGCTTTCTTT. Translating it yields CASSMVRGGNTEAFF.

This clonotype was found a few times. V and J are TRBV29-1 and TRBJ2-1; 8 nucleotides agree with TRBD2. CDR1 and CDR2 from the germline V gene are SQVTM and ANQGSEA. The CDR3 is 11 amino acids. V shed 6 bases and J 8 bases; nucleotides not matched to a gene: 3. CDR3 sequence: CSVSTSDEQFF. The CDR3 DNA reads as TGCAGCGTCTCGACTAGCGATGAGCAGTTCTTC.

This clonotype was seen only a few times. The rearrangement uses TRBV18 and TRBJ1-6; D call uncertain. Trimming removed 3 bases from V and 9 bases from J, with 9 bases in between. Germline CDR1 reads KGHSH; CDR2 reads LQKENI. There are 13 residues in the CDR3. Written as DNA, the CDR3 is TGTGCCAGCTCACCGTCCGAGGGTTCACCCCTCCACTTT. This gives the protein CASSPSEGSPLHF.

This clonotype was counted many times. The J gene is TRBJ2-7, the V gene TRBV29-1; 7 bases match TRBD1. This CDR3 has 12 residues. The V segment lost 8 bases and the J segment 3 bases; nucleotides outside the gene matches: 7. Germline assignment: CDR1 SQVTM and CDR2 ANQGSEA. The CDR3 bases are TGCAGCATCAGCCGGGACAGCTACGAGCAGTACTTC. Its translation: CSISRDSYEQYF.

V gene TRBV12-3 or TRBV12-4 combines with J gene TRBJ2-2; D is unclear. V was trimmed by 4 bases and J by 4 bases, leaving 10 bases between them. The CDR3 runs 14 residues. The chain's CDR3 is CASSWLQSTGELFF. The CDR3 DNA follows: TGTGCCAGCAGTTGGTTACAGAGCACCGGGGAGCTGTTTTTT.

The chain has TRBV7-6 and TRBJ2-1, with 8 bases that match TRBD1. Germline V gives CDR1 SGHVS, CDR2 FNYEAQ. Trimming at V came to 4 bases and at J to 8 bases, leaving 10 bases not matched to a gene. There are 15 residues in the CDR3. The CDR3 spells CASSWGDRRVDEQFF. For the CDR3, the DNA is TGTGCCAGCAGCTGGGGGGACAGGAGGGTCGATGAGCAGTTCTTC.

In its sample, this clonotype was seen many times. The V gene is TRBV2, the J gene TRBJ2-3; TRBD1 aligns across 8 bases. The germline V gene has CDR1 SNHLY and CDR2 FYNNEI. CDR3 size: 14 residues. V lost 5 bases to trimming and J lost 5 bases; unmatched junction nucleotides: 6. This chain's CDR3 is CASSIQGERDTQYF. DNA for the CDR3: TGTGCCAGCAGTATACAGGGGGAGAGAGATACGCAGTATTTT.

The chain recombines TRBV5-5 with TRBJ1-6; 8 positions agree with TRBD1. Losses at the gene ends were 4 bases for V and 6 bases for J; bases not matched to a gene: 6. Germline CDR1 and CDR2: SGHKS and YYEKEE (reference sequence). The CDR3 has 15 amino acids. CDR3 DNA: TGTGCCAGCAGCCCATCAGACAGGGGTAATTCACCCCTCCACTTT. Residues: CASSPSDRGNSPLHF.

This clonotype appeared a few times. The V gene is TRBV2, the J gene TRBJ2-5, with 8 nucleotides matching TRBD2. The V segment lost 0 bases and the J segment 5 bases; nucleotides outside the gene matches: 8. Germline V gene sequence: CDR1 SNHLY, CDR2 FYNNEI. The CDR3 is 16 amino acids. The CDR3 region has the DNA TGTGCCAGCAGTGAAGCGCGTACTAGCGGAGCGGAGACCCAGTACTTC. This sequence encodes CASSEARTSGAETQYF.